This TCR beta chain comes out of a study of blood T cell repertoires in COVID-19. TCRdb's copy holds only in-frame clones and misses some; the assay was immunoSEQ multiplex PCR. Of about 300,000 clones listed, 70% to 85% were seen once; the top ten hold about 1.5%. CDR3 size: 15 residues. Germline CDR1 and CDR2: DFQATT and SNEGSKA (reference sequence). Unmatched junction bases numbered 6, after V lost 3 bases and J lost 0 bases. Source material: peripheral blood. The J gene is TRBJ2-7, the V gene TRBV20-1; 9 nucleotides match TRBD1. The TCR was taken from a human donor with COVID-19, enrolled during active disease. The donor label of this sample is uncertain. The CDR3 region has the DNA TGCAGTGCTAGTATTTGGGACAGGGCCTCCTACGAGCAGTACTTC. Its translation: CSASIWDRASYEQYF.